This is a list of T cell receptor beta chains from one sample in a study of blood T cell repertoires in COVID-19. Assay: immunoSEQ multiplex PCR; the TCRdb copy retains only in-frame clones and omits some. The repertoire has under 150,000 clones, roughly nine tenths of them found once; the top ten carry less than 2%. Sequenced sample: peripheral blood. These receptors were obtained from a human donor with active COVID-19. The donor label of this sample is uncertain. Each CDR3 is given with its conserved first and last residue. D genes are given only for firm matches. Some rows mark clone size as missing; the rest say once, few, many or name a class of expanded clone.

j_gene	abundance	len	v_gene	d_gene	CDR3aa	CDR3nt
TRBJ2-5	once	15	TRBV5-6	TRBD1	CASSFRTGTEETQYF	TGTGCCAGCAGCTTCAGGACAGGCACAGAAGAGACCCAGTACTTC
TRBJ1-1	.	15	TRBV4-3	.	CASSQFGNLAPEAFF	TGCGCCAGCAGCCAATTCGGGAACCTAGCTCCTGAAGCTTTCTTT
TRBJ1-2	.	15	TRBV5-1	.	CASSSDSAFNYGYTF	TGCGCCAGCAGCTCGGACAGCGCGTTTAACTATGGCTACACCTTC
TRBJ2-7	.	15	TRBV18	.	CASSFDRISSYEQYF	TGTGCCAGCTCGTTCGACAGGATAAGCTCCTACGAGCAGTACTTC
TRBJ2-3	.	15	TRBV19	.	CASSVLGTASDTQYF	TGTGCCAGTAGTGTGCTAGGAACCGCGTCGGATACGCAGTATTTT
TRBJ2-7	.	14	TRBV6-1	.	CASSEAPTVYEQYF	TGTGCCAGCAGTGAAGCGCCGACAGTCTACGAGCAGTACTTC
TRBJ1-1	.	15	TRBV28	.	CASRVYQGLLPEAFF	TGTGCCAGCAGGGTTTATCAGGGGTTATTGCCTGAAGCTTTCTTT
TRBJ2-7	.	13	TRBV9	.	CASSAPSGAEQYF	TGTGCCAGCAGCGCTCCTTCTGGAGCCGAGCAGTACTTC
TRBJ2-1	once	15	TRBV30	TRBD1	CAWKRFRDRANEQFF	TGTGCCTGGAAGAGATTCAGGGACAGGGCTAATGAGCAGTTCTTC
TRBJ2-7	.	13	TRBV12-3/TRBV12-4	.	CASSLTPSYEQYF	TGTGCCAGCAGCCTGACACCGTCCTACGAGCAGTACTTC
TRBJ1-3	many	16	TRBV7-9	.	CASSFSAAGSGNTIYF	TGTGCCAGCAGCTTTTCCGCCGCAGGCTCTGGAAACACCATATATTTT
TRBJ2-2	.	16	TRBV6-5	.	CASSFRGASNTGELFF	TGTGCCAGCAGTTTCCGGGGGGCTTCGAACACCGGGGAGCTGTTTTTT
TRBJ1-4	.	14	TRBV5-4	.	CASSQEGLGEKLFF	TGTGCCAGCAGCCAGGAGGGTTTAGGTGAAAAACTGTTTTTT
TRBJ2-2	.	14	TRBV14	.	CASSQGGLPGELFF	TGTGCCAGCAGCCAAGGGGGGCTCCCCGGGGAGCTGTTTTTT
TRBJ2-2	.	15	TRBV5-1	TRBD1	CASSPLQGGTGELFF	TGCGCCAGCAGCCCATTACAGGGGGGCACCGGGGAGCTGTTTTTT
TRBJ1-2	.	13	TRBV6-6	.	CASSLSHDRGYTF	TGTGCCAGCAGTCTTTCTCATGACAGGGGCTACACCTTC
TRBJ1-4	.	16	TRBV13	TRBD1	CASSFRTGAINEKLFF	TGTGCCAGCAGCTTCCGGACAGGGGCCATTAATGAAAAACTGTTTTTT
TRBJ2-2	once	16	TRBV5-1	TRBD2	CASSSLAGGNTGELFF	TGCGCCAGCAGCTCCTTAGCGGGGGGGAACACCGGGGAGCTGTTTTTT
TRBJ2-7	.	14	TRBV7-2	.	CASSLVRQHYEQYF	TGTGCCAGCAGCTTAGTTCGACAGCACTACGAGCAGTACTTC
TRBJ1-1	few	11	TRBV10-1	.	CASREDSEAFF	TGCGCCAGCAGAGAGGACAGCGAAGCTTTCTTT
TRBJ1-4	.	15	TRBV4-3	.	CASSRNQGPNEKLFF	TGCGCCAGCAGCCGAAACCAGGGGCCTAATGAAAAACTGTTTTTT
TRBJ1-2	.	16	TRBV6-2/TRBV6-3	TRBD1	CASSPGQGIGGYGYTF	TGTGCCAGCAGTCCGGGACAGGGGATAGGCGGCTATGGCTACACCTTC
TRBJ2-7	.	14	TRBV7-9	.	CASSLAGELREQYF	TGTGCCAGCAGCTTAGCCGGGGAGTTGCGCGAGCAGTACTTC
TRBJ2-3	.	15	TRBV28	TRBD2	CASSLSGGRTDTQYF	TGTGCCAGCAGCTTGAGCGGGGGACGCACAGATACGCAGTATTTT
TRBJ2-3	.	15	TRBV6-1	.	CASSEAPGGPVTQYF	TGTGCCAGCAGTGAAGCGCCGGGGGGCCCCGTTACGCAGTATTTT
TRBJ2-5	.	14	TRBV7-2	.	CASSLRLLQETQYF	TGTGCCAGCAGCTTACGACTCCTCCAAGAGACCCAGTACTTC
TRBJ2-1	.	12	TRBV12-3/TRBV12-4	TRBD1	CAIKGGGTGQFF	TGTGCCATCAAGGGGGGTGGGACAGGGCAGTTCTTC
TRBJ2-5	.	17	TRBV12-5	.	CASGLAQGYYGQETQYF	TGTGCTAGTGGTTTGGCACAGGGTTATTATGGCCAAGAGACCCAGTACTTC
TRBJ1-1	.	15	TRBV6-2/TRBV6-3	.	CASSYEAGFGTEAFF	TGTGCCAGCAGTTACGAAGCAGGGTTCGGAACTGAAGCTTTCTTT
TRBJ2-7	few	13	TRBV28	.	CASSLTYIYEQYF	TGTGCCAGCAGTTTAACCTATATTTACGAGCAGTACTTC
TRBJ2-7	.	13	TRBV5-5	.	CASSLVTPYEQYF	TGTGCCAGCAGCTTGGTCACACCATACGAGCAGTACTTC
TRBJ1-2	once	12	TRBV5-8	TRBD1	CASSWNRGGYTF	TGTGCCAGCAGCTGGAACAGGGGTGGCTACACCTTC
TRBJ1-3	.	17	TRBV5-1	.	CASSRDLPKSGGNTIYF	TGCGCCAGCAGCCGGGACTTACCGAAGAGTGGGGGAAACACCATATATTTT
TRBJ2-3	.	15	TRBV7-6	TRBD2	CASSLVFGGTDTQYF	TGTGCCAGCAGCTTAGTCTTCGGGGGGACAGATACGCAGTATTTT